Sequencing of this TCR beta chain was carried out in a study of blood T cell repertoires in COVID-19. Sequencing used immunoSEQ multiplex PCR; TCRdb keeps in-frame clones, though not all of them. The repertoire holds around 150,000 clones, more than 80% seen once, with 6% to 7.5% in the top ten. Material for sequencing was peripheral blood. This receptor was obtained from a human donor in a cohort sampled during active COVID-19.

CDR3 nucleotides: TGTGCCAGCTCACCAAGGGAGGAGGACTACACCTTC. Translated: CASSPREEDYTF. V gene TRBV18 combines with J gene TRBJ1-2; D gene ambiguous. Trimming removed 2 bases from V and 10 bases from J, with 11 bases in between. Germline CDR1 and CDR2: KGHSH and LQKENI. The CDR3 length is 12 residues. The complete variable domain, with remaining parts taken from reference TRBV18 and TRBJ1-2, reads NAGVMQNPRHLVRRRGQEARLRCSPMKGHSHVYWYRQLPEEGLKFMVYLQKENIIDESGMPKERFSAEFPKEGPSILRIQQVVRGDSAAYFCASSPREEDYTFGSGTRLTVV.